This is a list of T cell receptor beta chains from one sample in a study of Ad26.COV2.S vaccination and SARS-CoV-2 variants. Sequenced by immunoSEQ multiplex PCR; TCRdb stores in-frame clones only, minus some. This sample yields more than 300,000 clones, of which roughly nine tenths are seen a single time; around 6.4% belongs to the top ten. Sequencing used peripheral blood, obtained in a trial of Ad26.COV2.S vaccine versus placebo. The receptors stem from a person between 18 and 65 years old who received the Ad26.COV2.S COVID-19 vaccine or a placebo. CDR3s include the opening cysteine and the closing phenylalanine or tryptophan. The D gene is left open where the match is weak. Clone size is shown for a subset of rows, as once, few, many or a class of expanded clone.

>TRBD2|TRBJ2-7|NA|TRBV11-2
CASSFGSGNPYEQYF
TGTGCCAGCAGCTTCGGTAGCGGGAACCCCTACGAGCAGTACTTC
>NA|TRBJ1-2|NA|TRBV5-6
CASSSPVVGQPLGDGYTF
TGTGCCAGCAGCTCTCCGGTCGTCGGGCAGCCCCTCGGAGATGGCTACACCTTC
>TRBD1|TRBJ1-2|NA|TRBV7-3
CASSLRGQGNGYTF
TGTGCCAGCAGCTTACGCGGACAGGGTAATGGCTACACCTTC
>NA|TRBJ2-7|NA|TRBV7-6
CASSLFQGGFYEQYF
TGTGCCAGCAGCTTATTCCAAGGGGGGTTCTACGAGCAGTACTTC
>TRBD2|TRBJ2-2|once|TRBV6-6
CASSRLGLAGNTGELFF
TGTGCCAGCAGCCGACTCGGACTAGCGGGGAACACCGGGGAGCTGTTTTTT
>NA|TRBJ1-5|NA|TRBV2
CASSATWTDQPQHF
TGTGCCAGCAGTGCGACCTGGACTGATCAGCCCCAGCATTTT
>TRBD1|TRBJ1-2|once|TRBV27
CASSPPLGTGLPYYGYTF
TGTGCCAGCAGTCCCCCTCTCGGGACAGGGCTTCCCTACTATGGCTACACCTTC
>TRBD1|TRBJ1-6|NA|TRBV25-1
CASSETGVRSYNSPLHF
TGTGCCAGCAGTGAAACAGGGGTTAGGTCCTATAATTCACCCCTCCACTTT
>NA|TRBJ2-7|NA|TRBV21-1
CASSYAPWAEQYF
TGTGCCAGCAGCTACGCTCCTTGGGCCGAGCAGTACTTC
>NA|TRBJ1-6|NA|TRBV6-6
CASSPQGGVQYIGPLHF
TGTGCCAGCAGTCCCCAAGGTGGGGTCCAGTACATTGGACCCCTCCACTTT
>NA|TRBJ2-5|NA|TRBV4-1
CASSQMRAGPGRETQYF
TGCGCCAGCAGCCAAATGAGGGCAGGGCCAGGTCGAGAGACCCAGTACTTC
>NA|TRBJ1-5|once|TRBV7-9
CASSSSGPGQPQHF
TGTGCCAGCAGCTCCTCAGGTCCAGGGCAGCCCCAGCATTTT
>NA|TRBJ2-1|NA|TRBV7-9
CASNRGGRNNEQFF
TGTGCCAGTAACCGTGGGGGGAGAAACAATGAGCAGTTCTTC
>NA|TRBJ1-6|NA|TRBV2
CASSVEGPTYNSPLHF
TGTGCCAGCAGTGTTGAGGGGCCAACCTATAATTCACCCCTCCACTTT
>NA|TRBJ2-5|NA|TRBV30
CAWSLGQETQYF
TGTGCCTGGAGCCTCGGGCAAGAGACCCAGTACTTC
>TRBD2|TRBJ2-1|NA|TRBV28
CASSITSGPTRGRLSREQFF
TGTGCCAGCAGTATTACTAGCGGGCCCACGAGAGGACGGCTCAGTCGGGAGCAGTTCTTC
>TRBD1|TRBJ1-2|few|TRBV7-3
CASSIHRQGGYGYTF
TGTGCCAGCAGCATTCACCGACAGGGAGGCTATGGCTACACCTTC
>TRBD1|TRBJ1-1|NA|TRBV19
CASKNKWGDRVNTEAFF
TGTGCCAGTAAAAATAAATGGGGAGACAGGGTGAACACTGAAGCTTTCTTT
>NA|TRBJ1-1|NA|TRBV3-1/TRBV3-2
CASSQVLTLTVF
TGTGCCAGCAGCCAAGTTTTAACTTTAACCGTCTTT
>NA|TRBJ1-1|NA|TRBV6-4
CASRESYMNTEAFF
TGTGCCAGCAGAGAGTCGTATATGAACACTGAAGCTTTCTTT
>NA|TRBJ1-5|NA|TRBV4-2
CASSQEQNQPQHF
TGTGCCAGCAGCCAAGAACAGAATCAGCCCCAGCATTTT
>NA|TRBJ1-5|few|TRBV5-6
CASSLTGNQPQHF
TGTGCCAGCAGCTTAACAGGGAATCAGCCCCAGCATTTT
>NA|TRBJ2-5|NA|TRBV7-9
CASSLPGSQETQYF
TGTGCCAGCAGCCTCCCGGGATCGCAAGAGACCCAGTACTTC
>TRBD1|TRBJ2-3|NA|TRBV5-4
CASSLSTGGTQYF
TGTGCCAGCAGCTTATCAACAGGGGGAACGCAGTATTTT
>TRBD1|TRBJ2-6|NA|TRBV4-3
CASSPEQGSGANVLTF
TGCGCCAGCAGCCCGGAACAGGGGTCTGGGGCCAACGTCCTGACTTTC
>NA|TRBJ1-1|NA|TRBV5-1
CASSLGGNEAFF
TGCGCCAGCAGCTTGGGCGGGAATGAAGCTTTCTTT
>TRBD1|TRBJ1-1|NA|TRBV30
CAWSVRRQGAEAFF
TGTGCCTGGAGTGTACGGCGACAGGGTGCTGAAGCTTTCTTT
>TRBD2|TRBJ2-5|NA|TRBV5-1
CASGEAGRETQYF
TGCGCCAGCGGGGAAGCGGGGAGAGAGACCCAGTACTTC
>NA|TRBJ2-1|NA|TRBV6-6
CASSPNTNYNEQFF
TGTGCCAGCAGTCCTAACACTAACTACAATGAGCAGTTCTTC
>NA|TRBJ1-1|NA|TRBV4-3
CASSQDFFRGTEAFF
TGCGCCAGCAGCCAAGATTTTTTCAGGGGCACTGAAGCTTTCTTT
>TRBD1|TRBJ1-6|NA|TRBV7-9
CASSPLVDRVDSPLHF
TGTGCCAGCAGCCCCCTTGTAGACAGGGTGGATTCACCCCTCCACTTT
>TRBD2|TRBJ2-2|NA|TRBV5-4
CASSVLAGVNTGELFF
TGTGCCAGCAGCGTGCTAGCGGGAGTGAACACCGGGGAGCTGTTTTTT
>NA|TRBJ2-3|NA|TRBV6-5
CAVTRGGITDTQYF
TGTGCCGTAACCCGAGGGGGAATCACAGATACGCAGTATTTT
>NA|TRBJ2-7|NA|TRBV6-5
CASTAGPSYEQYF
TGTGCCAGCACCGCGGGGCCGTCCTACGAGCAGTACTTC
>NA|TRBJ2-3|NA|TRBV12-3/TRBV12-4
CASSLGGDTQYF
TGTGCCAGCAGTCTAGGGGGAGATACGCAGTATTTT
>TRBD1|TRBJ2-5|NA|TRBV28
CASSAPGTAQETQYF
TGTGCCAGCAGTGCCCCCGGGACAGCGCAAGAGACCCAGTACTTC
>NA|TRBJ1-4|NA|TRBV4-3
CASSSGHATRGLFF
TGCGCCAGCAGCTCAGGACACGCAACCCGAGGGCTGTTTTTT
>TRBD2|TRBJ2-2|NA|TRBV12-5
CASGLSSGRAPGELFF
TGTGCTAGTGGTTTGAGTAGCGGGAGGGCCCCCGGGGAGCTGTTTTTT
>TRBD2|TRBJ2-1|NA|TRBV9
CASSVDASGKHNEQFF
TGTGCCAGCAGCGTAGATGCTAGCGGGAAACACAATGAGCAGTTCTTC
>NA|TRBJ2-7|NA|TRBV6-2/TRBV6-3
CASSLMGSYEQYF
TGTGCCAGCAGTTTAATGGGATCCTACGAGCAGTACTTC
>NA|TRBJ2-1|few|TRBV7-9
CASRGASNEQFF
TGTGCCAGCAGGGGGGCTAGCAATGAGCAGTTCTTC
>NA|TRBJ2-3|NA|TRBV5-5
CASSPPGGPRDTQYF
TGTGCCAGCAGTCCCCCCGGGGGTCCCAGAGATACGCAGTATTTT
>NA|TRBJ2-7|NA|TRBV15
CATSRGGGGNSGQYF
TGTGCCACCAGCAGGGGTGGAGGAGGGAATAGCGGGCAGTACTTC
>NA|TRBJ1-6|NA|TRBV6-5
CASSYSKSSYNSPLHF
TGTGCCAGCAGTTACTCGAAGAGCTCCTATAATTCACCCCTCCACTTT
>NA|TRBJ1-1|NA|TRBV5-5
CASSFPRDTEAFF
TGTGCCAGCAGCTTTCCTAGGGACACTGAAGCTTTCTTT
>NA|TRBJ1-6|NA|TRBV28
CASSSGINSPLHF
TGTGCCAGCAGTTCCGGGATTAATTCACCCCTCCACTTT
>TRBD1|TRBJ2-7|NA|TRBV2
CASRKEGTGDHEQYF
TGTGCCAGCCGGAAGGAGGGGACAGGGGATCACGAGCAGTACTTC
>TRBD2|TRBJ2-7|once|TRBV6-5
CASIRLAGAFQEQYF
TGTGCCAGCATTAGACTAGCGGGGGCTTTTCAAGAGCAGTACTTC
>TRBD1|TRBJ1-1|NA|TRBV7-9
CASSARTGTVNTEAFF
TGTGCCAGCAGCGCAAGGACAGGAACCGTGAACACTGAAGCTTTCTTT
>NA|TRBJ2-5|NA|TRBV12-3/TRBV12-4
CASSPAETQYF
TGTGCCAGCAGCCCCGCCGAGACCCAGTACTTC